Each of the 19 T cell receptor beta chains below was sequenced from the same sample in a study of blood T cells in healthy people across ages. A second PCR of about 7 to 12 cycles used a sample-barcoded 5' primer and a J-beta primer mix. In TCRdb, the 5' RACE reads were re-called with MiXCR into one record per CDR3 protein. This sample yields 1.5 million to 2 million distinct CDR3 sequences, of which 28% are seen a single time; approximately 7.7% belongs to the top ten. What was sequenced was blood. These receptors originate from a woman aged 25 to 39 in good health.

This clonotype has just a few counts. CDR3 nucleotides: TGTGCCAGCAGCCCACAGGTGGCGTACACTGAAGCTTTCTTT. Its translation is CASSPQVAYTEAFF. This chain uses TRBV3-1 with TRBJ1-1; maybe TRBD1 (5 bases). CDR1 is LGHDT, CDR2 YNNKEL, per germline (reference sequence). Trimming took 4 bases from V and 3 from J, leaving 12 bases between them. This CDR3 is built from 14 residues.

The chain employs TRBV5-1 and TRBJ2-1; D possibly uses TRBD1 or TRBD2 (5 bases each). V was clipped by 0 bases and J by 10 bases, with 17 bases between them. CDR3 size: 15 residues. Germline V lookup: CDR1 SGHRS, CDR2 YFSETQ. The CDR3 loop reads CASSLEGGGFGEQFF. Here the CDR3 DNA reads TGCGCCAGCAGCTTGGAAGGTGGGGGATTCGGGGAGCAGTTCTTC.

The chain carries TRBV7-2 and TRBJ2-4; no definite D call. There are 13 residues in the CDR3. V was trimmed by 1 base and J by 13 bases, leaving 14 bases between them. CDR1 is SGHTA and CDR2 is FQGNSA in the germline V gene. This CDR3 is CASSLEVGDGQYF. The CDR3 DNA reads as TGTGCCAGCAGCTTAGAGGTTGGCGACGGGCAGTACTTC.

The chain employs TRBV14 and TRBJ2-3; D call uncertain. Trimming left V 1 base short and J 0 bases short, with 14 bases between. Germline values: CDR1 SGHDN, CDR2 FVKESK. This CDR3 is 17 amino acids long. The CDR3 DNA follows: TGTGCCAGCAGCCAAGGTAGTCAGTCCTTCAGCACAGATACGCAGTATTTT. Translation gives CASSQGSQSFSTDTQYF.

CDR3 loop: CASSLDYPSEQFF. Here the CDR3 DNA reads TGTGCCAGCAGCTTGGATTACCCTAGCGAGCAGTTCTTC. The rearrangement links TRBV5-6 to TRBJ2-1; D is possibly TRBD2 (5 bases). From germline, CDR1 is SGHDT and CDR2 YYEEEE. V lost 0 bases and J lost 10, with 11 bases in between. The CDR3 sequence is 13 residues long.

The CDR3 reads CASSRDRGLYGYTF. Here the CDR3 DNA reads TGTGCCAGCAGTAGGGACAGGGGGCTTTATGGCTACACCTTC. The chain uses TRBV12-3 or TRBV12-4 and TRBJ1-2, with TRBD1 matching 12 bases. Germline trimming cut 5 bases from V and 5 bases from J; bases unmatched to any gene: 3. CDR3 length equals 14 residues.

This clonotype was counted ten times or more. The junction and the germline gene differ at one end; a read error may be behind it. The chain links TRBV7-2 to TRBJ1-2; 8 bases map to TRBD1. This CDR3 is 13 amino acids long. CDR1 is SGHTA, CDR2 FQGNSA, per germline. CDR3 amino acids: CASSPTGGNGYTF. Here the CDR3 DNA reads TGCGCCAGCAGCCCAACAGGGGGTAATGGCTACACCTTC.

Turning to this clonotype: A much larger clone differs by one base, so this may be a read error. The chain joins TRBV4-3 to TRBJ2-1; D is unclear. The CDR3 consists of 13 residues. Per germline, CDR1 LGHNA and CDR2 YSLEER. Trimming removed 0 bases from V and 13 bases from J, with 13 bases in between. The CDR3 loop is CASSQENGKGQFF. In nucleotides, the CDR3 is TGCGCCAGCAGCCAAGAAAACGGAAAAGGCCAGTTCTTC.

V and J are TRBV12-3 or TRBV12-4 and TRBJ1-5, with TRBD1 identical over 7 bases. The junction had 17 bases not matched to a gene; V was cut back by 1 base and J by 8 bases. The CDR3 runs to 18 residues. This CDR3 is CASSLGSVKGQGGKPQHF. The CDR3, as DNA: TGTGCCAGCAGTTTAGGCTCCGTCAAGGGTCAGGGGGGGAAGCCCCAGCATTTT.

V is TRBV7-2 and J is TRBJ1-1; D call uncertain. The CDR3 sequence is 15 residues long. CDR1 and CDR2 (germline): SGHTA, FQGNSA. V was trimmed by 2 bases and J by 4 bases, leaving 14 bases between them. The CDR3 region is CASSLRSGRGTEAFF. CDR3 nucleotides: TGTGCCAGCAGCTTACGATCAGGCCGGGGCACTGAAGCTTTCTTT.

The chain couples TRBV3-1 to TRBJ1-3; TRBD1 matches 8 bases. This CDR3 is built from 13 residues. Germline V gene data show CDR1 as LGHDT and CDR2 as YNNKEL (reference sequence). J lost 7 bases, V lost 4 bases, and 3 bases had no gene match. CDR3 bases: TGTGCCAGCAGCCTACAGGGGGTGAACACCATATATTTT. Amino acid sequence: CASSLQGVNTIYF.

This clonotype was seen repeatedly, ten times or more. The chain uses TRBV4-2 and TRBJ2-5; tentative D call: TRBD1 (5 bases). V was shortened by 5 bases and J by 2 bases, with 15 bases between the two germline ends. The CDR3 sequence is 15 residues long. The germline V gene encodes CDR1 LGHNA and CDR2 YNFKEQ. The CDR3 DNA reads TGTGCCAGCAGCAAAACAACAGGACCGCAAGAGACCCAGTACTTC. Its protein is CASSKTTGPQETQYF.

The genes are TRBV11-2 and TRBJ1-2, with 7 bases that match TRBD1. This CDR3 region has 14 residues. V gave up 5 bases and J gave up 7 bases; unmatched junction bases: 10. CDR1 is SGHAT, CDR2 FQNNGV, per germline. For the CDR3, the DNA is TGTGCCAGCAGCCCCACGACAGGGCCGGGTGGCTACACCTTC. Its translation: CASSPTTGPGGYTF.

This clonotype occurred a few times. The rearrangement joins TRBV20-1 to TRBJ2-5, with D unclear. Germline-derived CDR1 and CDR2 are DFQATT and SNEGSKA (reference sequence). Trimming took off 7 bases at V and 1 base at J, with 13 bases between the two ends. The CDR3 consists of 13 residues. CDR3: CSVTHSLQETQYF. CDR3 sequence (DNA): TGCAGTGTCACACACAGCCTCCAAGAGACCCAGTACTTC.

This clonotype was detected ten times or more. This chain links TRBV6-5 with TRBJ1-2, with D maybe TRBD1 (5 bases). With 0 bases removed from V and 3 bases from J, the gap between germline ends came to 11 bases. The CDR3 consists of 15 residues. Per the germline V gene, CDR1 is MNHEY and CDR2 is SVGAGI. The CDR3 DNA sequence: TGTGCCAGCAGTTACTCAAGACAGACCTACTATGGCTACACCTTC. This encodes CASSYSRQTYYGYTF.

In this sample, this clonotype turned up a few times. The rearrangement links TRBV28 to TRBJ2-1; TRBD2 might be the D (7 bases). This CDR3 contains 13 residues. The germline V gene has CDR1 MDHEN and CDR2 SYDVKM. Trimming took 11 bases from V and 4 from J, leaving 15 bases between them. This CDR3 is CAGGGGLYNEQFF. CDR3 in DNA: TGTGCCGGCGGCGGGGGCTTATACAATGAGCAGTTCTTC. Full variable domain (outside the CDR3, taken from reference TRBV28 and TRBJ2-1): DVKVTQSSRYLVKRTGEKVFLECVQDMDHENMFWYRQDPGLGLRLIYFSYDVKMKEKGDIPEGYSVSREKKERFSLILESASTNQTSMYLCAGGGGLYNEQFFGPGTRLTVL.

This clonotype was found a few times. V gene TRBV10-3 combines with J gene TRBJ1-1, with D possibly being TRBD1 (5 bases). The ends were cut back, 11 bases at V and 3 bases at J, with 19 bases in the middle. The CDR3 consists of 14 residues. CDR1 ENHRY and CDR2 SYGVKD come from the germline V gene. Here the CDR3 DNA reads TGTGCCTCCAAAGACGGGGCCCGAGACACTGAAGCTTTCTTT. Residues: CASKDGARDTEAFF.

V and J are TRBV7-3 and TRBJ2-3, with TRBD2 matching over 9 bases. The CDR3 is 18 residues long. Germline V gene data show CDR1 as SGHTA and CDR2 as FQGTGA. With 4 bases clipped from V and 0 bases from J, the junction kept 11 bases outside the gene matches. The CDR3 coding sequence is TGTGCCAGCAGCTCCGGTGGGATAGCGGGGGCGAGCACAGATACGCAGTATTTT. It codes for CASSSGGIAGASTDTQYF.

This clonotype was detected ten times or more. J is TRBJ2-7 and V is TRBV5-5, with a weak D call TRBD1 (6 bases). The CDR3 loop spans 17 amino acids. Germline CDR1 reads SGHKS; CDR2 reads YYEKEE (reference sequence). Between the trimmed V and J ends, which lost 0 bases and 4 bases, there was a span of 20 bases. The CDR3 loop is CASSLGNYRVYVYEQYF. CDR3 nucleotides: TGTGCCAGCAGCTTGGGAAACTACAGGGTTTATGTATACGAGCAGTACTTC.